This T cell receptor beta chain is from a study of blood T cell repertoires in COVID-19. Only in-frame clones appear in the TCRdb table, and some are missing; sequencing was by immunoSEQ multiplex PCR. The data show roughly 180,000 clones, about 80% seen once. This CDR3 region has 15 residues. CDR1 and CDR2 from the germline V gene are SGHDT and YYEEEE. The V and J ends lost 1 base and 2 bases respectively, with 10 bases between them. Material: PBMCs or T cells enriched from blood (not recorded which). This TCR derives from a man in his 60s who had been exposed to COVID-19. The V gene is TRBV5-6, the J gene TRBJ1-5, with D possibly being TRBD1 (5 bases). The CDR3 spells CASSLKGYRNQPQHF. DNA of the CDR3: TGTGCCAGCAGCTTGAAGGGGTATCGCAATCAGCCCCAGCATTTT.